This T cell receptor (beta chain) was sequenced in a study of tumor-infiltrating lymphocytes in primary liver carcinoma. Co-extracting RNA and DNA was done with 20-30 mg of unsorted bulk tissue as input. Resecting the tumor surgically was how the patients' primary liver carcinoma was treated. Germline trimming cut 1 base from V and 3 bases from J; bases unmatched to any gene: 9. CDR1 LGHNA and CDR2 YNFKEQ come from the germline V gene. The CDR3 is made up of 16 amino acids. TCR beta cDNA was reverse-transcribed from approximately 0.45 ug of total RNA. The reaction used a constant-region primer and ProtoScript II reverse transcriptase. Slightly modified ARM-PCR with three nested multiplex PCR rounds yielded TCR beta libraries. Rounds one and two of PCR, each of roughly 11 cycles, were primed with TRBV1-TRBV30 forward primers and a C-beta reverse primer. TCRdb fed the multiplex PCR reads into MiXCR, producing one record per CDR3 protein. The sample holds tens of thousands of distinct CDR3 sequences, 71% seen once.

The gene calls are TRBV4-2 and TRBJ2-7; 7 bases match TRBD2. Sequencing used liver tumor tissue from sampling region 5. The subset: tumor region T5, tumor centre. The receptor's source is a man aged 35 to 55 with primary liver carcinoma and hepatitis B virus infection. CDR3 in amino acids: CASSQVLASGVYEQYF. CDR3 DNA sequence: TGTGCCAGCAGCCAAGTCCTGGCTAGCGGAGTCTACGAGCAGTACTTC.